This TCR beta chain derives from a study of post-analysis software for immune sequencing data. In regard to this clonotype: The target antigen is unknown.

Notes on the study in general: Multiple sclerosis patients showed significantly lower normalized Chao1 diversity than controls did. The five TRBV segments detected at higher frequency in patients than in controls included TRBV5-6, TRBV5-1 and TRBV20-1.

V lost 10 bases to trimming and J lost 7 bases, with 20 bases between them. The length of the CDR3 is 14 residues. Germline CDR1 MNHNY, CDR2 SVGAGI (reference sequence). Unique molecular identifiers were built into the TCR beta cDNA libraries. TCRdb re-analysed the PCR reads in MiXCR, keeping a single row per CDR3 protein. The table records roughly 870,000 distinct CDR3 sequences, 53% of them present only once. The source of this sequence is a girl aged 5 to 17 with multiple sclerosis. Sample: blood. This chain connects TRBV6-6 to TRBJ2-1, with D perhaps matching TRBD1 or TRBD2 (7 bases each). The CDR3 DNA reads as TGTGCCATCCGCGATTCAGGGGGGGGGAATGAGCAGTTCTTC. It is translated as CAIRDSGGGNEQFF.